This T cell receptor beta chain was identified in a study of radiotherapy plus CTLA-4 blockade in lung cancer. Across the study: In roughly 19% of patients, objective responses were seen; roughly 30% had disease control. Study findings and constraints: In blood, after radiotherapy plus ipilimumab, tumor-derived TCR clones expanded. Increased serum interferon-beta after radiation also reportedly predicted response strongly.

With regard to this clone: What it binds is unknown.

Sequencing used immunoSEQ multiplex PCR; TCRdb keeps in-frame clones, though not all of them. The sample yields 65,000 to 90,000 clones, about nine tenths seen once. Chemo-refractory metastatic non-small-cell lung cancer patients received focal radiation with ipilimumab CTLA-4 blockade. The sequenced sample was peripheral blood, obtained from a patient treated with radiotherapy plus ipilimumab. The sequence was obtained from a human donor with non-small cell lung cancer that progressed on radiotherapy plus ipilimumab.

CDR3 nucleotide sequence: TGCGCCAGCAGCTTTCTCCAGACTAGCGGGAGGCACAATGAGCAGTTCTTC. Translated, it gives CASSFLQTSGRHNEQFF. The rearrangement uses TRBV5-1 and TRBJ2-1; TRBD2 aligns across 13 bases. V trimming: 2 bases; J trimming: 5 bases; junction bases outside the gene matches: 7. CDR3 length: 17 amino acids. Germline assignment: CDR1 SGHRS and CDR2 YFSETQ.